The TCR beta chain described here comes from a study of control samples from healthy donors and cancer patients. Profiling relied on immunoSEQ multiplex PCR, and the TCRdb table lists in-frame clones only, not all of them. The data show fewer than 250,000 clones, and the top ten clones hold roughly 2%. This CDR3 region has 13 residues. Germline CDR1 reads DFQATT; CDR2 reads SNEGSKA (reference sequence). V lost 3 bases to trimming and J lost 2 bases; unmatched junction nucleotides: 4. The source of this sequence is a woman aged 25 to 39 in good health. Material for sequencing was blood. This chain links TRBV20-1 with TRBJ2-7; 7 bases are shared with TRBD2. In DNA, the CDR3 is TGCAGTGCTAGTTGGCTAGCGGCCTACGAGCAGTACTTC. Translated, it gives CSASWLAAYEQYF.